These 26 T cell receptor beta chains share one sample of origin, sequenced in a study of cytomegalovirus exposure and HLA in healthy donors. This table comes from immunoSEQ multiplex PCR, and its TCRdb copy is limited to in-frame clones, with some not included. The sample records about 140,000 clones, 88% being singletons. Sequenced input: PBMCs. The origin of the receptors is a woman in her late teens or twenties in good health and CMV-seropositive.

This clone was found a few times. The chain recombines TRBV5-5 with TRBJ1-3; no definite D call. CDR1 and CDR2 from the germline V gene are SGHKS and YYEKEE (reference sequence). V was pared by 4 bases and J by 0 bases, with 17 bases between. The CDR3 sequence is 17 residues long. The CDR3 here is CASSPWVGQSSGNTIYF. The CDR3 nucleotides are TGTGCCAGCAGCCCCTGGGTTGGGCAGAGCTCTGGAAACACCATATATTTT.

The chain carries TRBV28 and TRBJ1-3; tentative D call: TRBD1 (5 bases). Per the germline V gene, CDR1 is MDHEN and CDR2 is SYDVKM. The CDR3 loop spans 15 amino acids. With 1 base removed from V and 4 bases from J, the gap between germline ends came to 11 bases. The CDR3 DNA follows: TGTGCCAGCAGTTTATACCCGGCAGGGGGAAACACCATATATTTT. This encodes CASSLYPAGGNTIYF.

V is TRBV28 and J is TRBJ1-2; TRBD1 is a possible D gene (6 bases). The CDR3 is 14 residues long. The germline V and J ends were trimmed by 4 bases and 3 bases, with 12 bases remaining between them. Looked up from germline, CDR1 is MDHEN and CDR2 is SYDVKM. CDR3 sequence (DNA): TGTGCCAGCAGTTCGGCTGAGGGGGACTATGGCTACACCTTC. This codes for CASSSAEGDYGYTF.

In DNA form, the CDR3 reads TGTGCCAGCTCGTATGCGGGAAACATTCAGTACTTC. Translation gives CASSYAGNIQYF. The V and J genes are TRBV2 and TRBJ2-4, with D possibly TRBD2 on 5 matching bases. Germline CDR1 SNHLY, CDR2 FYNNEI. The ends were cut back, 8 bases at V and 6 bases at J, with 11 bases in the middle. The CDR3 is made up of 12 amino acids.

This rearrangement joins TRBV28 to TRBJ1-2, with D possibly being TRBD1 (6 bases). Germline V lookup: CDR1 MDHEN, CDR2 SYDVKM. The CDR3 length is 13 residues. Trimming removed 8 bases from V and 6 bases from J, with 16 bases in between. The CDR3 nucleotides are TGTGCCAGCCTAGGACAGTCAGGGGATGGCTACACCTTC. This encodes CASLGQSGDGYTF.

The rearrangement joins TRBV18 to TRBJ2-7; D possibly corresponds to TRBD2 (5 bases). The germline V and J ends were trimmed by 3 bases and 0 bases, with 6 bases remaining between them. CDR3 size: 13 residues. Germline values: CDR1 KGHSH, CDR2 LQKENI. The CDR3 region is CASSPGSSYEQYF. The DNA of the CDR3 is TGTGCCAGCTCACCGGGGAGCTCCTACGAGCAGTACTTC.

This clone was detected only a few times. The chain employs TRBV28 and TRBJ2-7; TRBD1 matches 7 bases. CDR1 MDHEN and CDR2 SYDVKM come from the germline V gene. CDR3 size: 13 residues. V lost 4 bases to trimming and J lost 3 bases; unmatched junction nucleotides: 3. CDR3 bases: TGTGCCAGCAGTTACCAGGGGGACTACGAGCAGTACTTC. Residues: CASSYQGDYEQYF.

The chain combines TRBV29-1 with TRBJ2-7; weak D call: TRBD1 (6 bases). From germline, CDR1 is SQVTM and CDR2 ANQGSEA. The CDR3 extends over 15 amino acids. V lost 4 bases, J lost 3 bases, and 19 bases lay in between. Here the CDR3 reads CSVAWKWDTNYEQYF. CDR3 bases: TGCAGCGTTGCCTGGAAATGGGACACCAACTACGAGCAGTACTTC.

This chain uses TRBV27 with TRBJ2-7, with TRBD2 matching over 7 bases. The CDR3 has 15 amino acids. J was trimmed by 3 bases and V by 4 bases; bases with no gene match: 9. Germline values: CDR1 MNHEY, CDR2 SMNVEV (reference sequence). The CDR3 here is CASSWTSALYYEQYF. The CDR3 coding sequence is TGTGCCAGCAGTTGGACTAGTGCTCTCTACTACGAGCAGTACTTC.

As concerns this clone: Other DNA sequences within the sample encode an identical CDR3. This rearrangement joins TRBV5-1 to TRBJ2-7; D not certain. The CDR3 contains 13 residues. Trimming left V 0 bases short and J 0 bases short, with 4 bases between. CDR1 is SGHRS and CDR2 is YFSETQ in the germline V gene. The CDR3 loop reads CASSLAISYEQYF. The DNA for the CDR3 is TGCGCCAGCAGCTTGGCTATCTCCTACGAGCAGTACTTC.

CDR3 nucleotides: TGCGCCAGCAGCCGGGACAGGGGGCGAGAGACCCAGTACTTC. Protein: CASSRDRGRETQYF. The chain has TRBV5-1 and TRBJ2-5; 12 positions agree with TRBD1. Germline V lookup: CDR1 SGHRS, CDR2 YFSETQ. The CDR3 extends over 14 amino acids. The J segment lost 4 bases and the V segment lost 4 bases, leaving 2 bases of the junction unmatched. Together with reference TRBV5-1 and TRBJ2-5, the CDR3 gives the full variable domain: KAGVTQTPRYLIKTRGQQVTLSCSPISGHRSVSWYQQTPGQGLQFLFEYFSETQRNKGNFPGRFSGRQFSNSRSEMNVSTLELGDSALYLCASSRDRGRETQYFGPGTRLLVL.

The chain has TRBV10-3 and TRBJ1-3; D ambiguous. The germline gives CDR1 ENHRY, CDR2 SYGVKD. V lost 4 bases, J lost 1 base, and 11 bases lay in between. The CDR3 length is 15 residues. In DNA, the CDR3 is TGTGCCATCAGTGCGGGAAAGGGTTCTGGAAACACCATATATTTT. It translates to CAISAGKGSGNTIYF.

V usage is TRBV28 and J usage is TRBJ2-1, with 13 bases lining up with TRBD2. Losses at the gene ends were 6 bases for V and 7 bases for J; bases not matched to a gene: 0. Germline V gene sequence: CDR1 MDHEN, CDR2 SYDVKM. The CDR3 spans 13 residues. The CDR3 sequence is CASRTSGRNEQFF. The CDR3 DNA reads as TGTGCCAGCAGGACTAGCGGGAGGAATGAGCAGTTCTTC.

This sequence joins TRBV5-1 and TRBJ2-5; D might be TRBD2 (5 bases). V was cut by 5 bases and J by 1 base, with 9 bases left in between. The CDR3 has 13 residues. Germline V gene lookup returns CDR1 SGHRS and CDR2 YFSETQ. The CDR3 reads CASSIGVQETQYF. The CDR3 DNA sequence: TGCGCCAGCAGTATCGGGGTCCAAGAGACCCAGTACTTC.

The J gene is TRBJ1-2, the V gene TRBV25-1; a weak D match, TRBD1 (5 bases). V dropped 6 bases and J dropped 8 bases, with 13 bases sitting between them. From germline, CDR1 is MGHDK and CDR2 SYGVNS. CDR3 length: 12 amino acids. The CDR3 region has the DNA TGTGCCAGCAGCACAGGTGTTGACGGCTACACCTTC. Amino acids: CASSTGVDGYTF.

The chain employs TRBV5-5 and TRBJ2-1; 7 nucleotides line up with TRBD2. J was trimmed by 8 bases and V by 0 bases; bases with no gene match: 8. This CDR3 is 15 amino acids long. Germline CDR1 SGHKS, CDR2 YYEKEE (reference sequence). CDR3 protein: CASSLVAGSRHEQFF. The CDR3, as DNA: TGTGCCAGCAGCTTGGTAGCGGGTTCTCGCCATGAGCAGTTCTTC.

Written as DNA, the CDR3 is TGTGCCAGCAGCCGTACGAGGGACAGGGCGCAGGAAAAACTGTTTTTT. This gives the protein CASSRTRDRAQEKLFF. The chain employs TRBV7-8 and TRBJ1-4; 9 bases are shared with TRBD1. This CDR3 is 16 amino acids long. CDR1 and CDR2 from the germline V gene are SGHVS and FQNEAQ. The J segment lost 8 bases and the V segment lost 5 bases, leaving 12 bases of the junction unmatched.

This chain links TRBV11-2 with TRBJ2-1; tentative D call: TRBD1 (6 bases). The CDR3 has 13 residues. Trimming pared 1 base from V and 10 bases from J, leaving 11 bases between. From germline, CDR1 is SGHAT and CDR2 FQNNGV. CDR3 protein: CASSLGSDREQFF. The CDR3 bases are TGTGCCAGCAGCTTAGGGAGTGACAGGGAGCAGTTCTTC.

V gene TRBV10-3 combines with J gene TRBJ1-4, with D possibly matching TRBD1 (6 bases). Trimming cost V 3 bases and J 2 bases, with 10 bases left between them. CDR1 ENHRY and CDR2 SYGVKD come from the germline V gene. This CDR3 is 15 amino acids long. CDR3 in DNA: TGTGCCATCAGTGATCAGGGGACGACTAATGAAAAACTGTTTTTT. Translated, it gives CAISDQGTTNEKLFF.

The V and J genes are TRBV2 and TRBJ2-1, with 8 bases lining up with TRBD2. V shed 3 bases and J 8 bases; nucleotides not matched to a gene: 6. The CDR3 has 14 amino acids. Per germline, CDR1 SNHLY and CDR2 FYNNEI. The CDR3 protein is CASSEGTRYDEQFF. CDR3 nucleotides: TGTGCCAGCAGTGAGGGGACTAGGTATGATGAGCAGTTCTTC.

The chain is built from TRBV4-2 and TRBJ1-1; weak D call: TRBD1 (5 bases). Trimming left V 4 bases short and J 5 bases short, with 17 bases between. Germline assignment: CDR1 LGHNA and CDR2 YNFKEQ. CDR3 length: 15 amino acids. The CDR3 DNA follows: TGTGCCAGCAGCCCTCTTCGGGGCGGGGCGACTGAAGCTTTCTTT. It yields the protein CASSPLRGGATEAFF.

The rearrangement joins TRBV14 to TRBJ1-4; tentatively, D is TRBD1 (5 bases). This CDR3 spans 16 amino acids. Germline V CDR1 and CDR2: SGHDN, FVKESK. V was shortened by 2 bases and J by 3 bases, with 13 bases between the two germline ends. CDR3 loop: CASSQRRGSANEKLFF. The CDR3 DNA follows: TGTGCCAGCAGCCAACGACGGGGGTCGGCTAATGAAAAACTGTTTTTT.

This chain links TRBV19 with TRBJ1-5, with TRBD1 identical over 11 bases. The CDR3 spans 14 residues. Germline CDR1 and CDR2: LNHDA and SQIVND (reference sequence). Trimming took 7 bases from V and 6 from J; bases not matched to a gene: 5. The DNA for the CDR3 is TGTGCCAGTAAAGGGACAGGGGGACTTCAGCCCCAGCATTTT. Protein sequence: CASKGTGGLQPQHF.

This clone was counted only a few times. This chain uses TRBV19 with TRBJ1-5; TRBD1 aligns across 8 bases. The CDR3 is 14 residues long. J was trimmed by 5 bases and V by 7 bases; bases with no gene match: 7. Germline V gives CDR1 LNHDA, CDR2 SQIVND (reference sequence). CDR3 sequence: CASTEDRVYQPQHF. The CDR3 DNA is TGTGCCAGTACCGAGGACAGGGTCTATCAGCCCCAGCATTTT.

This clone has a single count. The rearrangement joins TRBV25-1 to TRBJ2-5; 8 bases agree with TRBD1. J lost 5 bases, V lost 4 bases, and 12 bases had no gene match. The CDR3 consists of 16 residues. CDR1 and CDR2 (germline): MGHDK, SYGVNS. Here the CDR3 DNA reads TGTGCCAGCAGTGGACGGACAGGGTTGGGTAGGGAGACCCAGTACTTC. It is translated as CASSGRTGLGRETQYF.

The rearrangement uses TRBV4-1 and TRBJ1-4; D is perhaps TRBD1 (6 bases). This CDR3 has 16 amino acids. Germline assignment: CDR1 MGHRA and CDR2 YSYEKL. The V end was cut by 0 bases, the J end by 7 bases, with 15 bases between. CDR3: CASSQEQGFVGEKLFF. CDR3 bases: TGCGCCAGCAGCCAAGAACAGGGATTCGTAGGTGAAAAACTGTTTTTT.